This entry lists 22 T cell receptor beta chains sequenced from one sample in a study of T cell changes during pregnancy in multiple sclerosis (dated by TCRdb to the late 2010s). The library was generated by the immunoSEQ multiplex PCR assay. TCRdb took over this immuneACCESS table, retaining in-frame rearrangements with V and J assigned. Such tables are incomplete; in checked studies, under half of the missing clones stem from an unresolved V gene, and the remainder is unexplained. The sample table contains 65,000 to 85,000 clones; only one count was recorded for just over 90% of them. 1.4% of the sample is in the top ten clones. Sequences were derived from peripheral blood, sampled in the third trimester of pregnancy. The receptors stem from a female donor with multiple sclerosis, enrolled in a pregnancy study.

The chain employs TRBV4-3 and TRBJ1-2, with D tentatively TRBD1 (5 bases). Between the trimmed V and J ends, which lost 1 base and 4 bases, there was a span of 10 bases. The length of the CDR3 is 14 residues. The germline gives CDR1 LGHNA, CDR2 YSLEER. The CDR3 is CASSQGGRGYGYTF. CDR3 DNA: TGCGCCAGCAGCCAAGGGGGCAGAGGCTATGGCTACACCTTC.

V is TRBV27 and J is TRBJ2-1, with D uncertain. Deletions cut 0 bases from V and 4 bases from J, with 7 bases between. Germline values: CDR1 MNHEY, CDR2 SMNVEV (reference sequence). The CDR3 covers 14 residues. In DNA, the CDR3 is TGTGCCAGCAGTTTATCGGCCGTTTACAATGAGCAGTTCTTC. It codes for CASSLSAVYNEQFF.

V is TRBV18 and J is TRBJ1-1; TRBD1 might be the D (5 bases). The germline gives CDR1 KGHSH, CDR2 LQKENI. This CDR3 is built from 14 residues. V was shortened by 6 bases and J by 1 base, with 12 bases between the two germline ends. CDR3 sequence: CASSGGGTNTEAFF. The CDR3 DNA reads TGTGCCAGCTCTGGGGGGGGGACGAACACTGAAGCTTTCTTT.

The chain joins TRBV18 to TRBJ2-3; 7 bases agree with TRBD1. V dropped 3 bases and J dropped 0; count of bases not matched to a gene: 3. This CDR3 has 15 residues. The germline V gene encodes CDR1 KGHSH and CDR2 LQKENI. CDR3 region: CASSPRGQSTDTQYF. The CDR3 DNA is TGTGCCAGCTCACCCCGGGGACAGAGCACAGATACGCAGTATTTT.

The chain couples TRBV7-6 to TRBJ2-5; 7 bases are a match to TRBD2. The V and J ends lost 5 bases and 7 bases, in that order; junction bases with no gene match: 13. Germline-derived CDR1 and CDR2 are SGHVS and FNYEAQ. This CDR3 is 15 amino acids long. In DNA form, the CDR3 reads TGTGCCAGCAGCCCGGGAGGCCTAGTTTGGGGGACCCAGTACTTC. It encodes CASSPGGLVWGTQYF.

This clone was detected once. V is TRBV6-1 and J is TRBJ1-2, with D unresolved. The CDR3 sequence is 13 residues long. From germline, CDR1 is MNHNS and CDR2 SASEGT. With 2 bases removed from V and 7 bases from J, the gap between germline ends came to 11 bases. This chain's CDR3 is CASSEFVAFGYTF. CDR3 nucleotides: TGTGCCAGCAGTGAATTCGTAGCGTTTGGCTACACCTTC.

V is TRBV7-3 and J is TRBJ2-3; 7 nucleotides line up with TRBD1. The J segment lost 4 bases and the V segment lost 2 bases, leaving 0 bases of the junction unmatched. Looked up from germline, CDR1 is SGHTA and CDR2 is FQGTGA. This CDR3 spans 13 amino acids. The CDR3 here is CASSLQGADTQYF. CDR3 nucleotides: TGTGCCAGCAGCTTACAGGGGGCAGATACGCAGTATTTT.

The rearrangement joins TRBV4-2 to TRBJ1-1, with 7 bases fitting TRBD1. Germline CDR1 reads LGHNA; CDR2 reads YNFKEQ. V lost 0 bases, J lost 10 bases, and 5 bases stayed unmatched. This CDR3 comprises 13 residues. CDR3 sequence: CASSQDLAGGAFF. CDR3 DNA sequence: TGTGCCAGCAGCCAAGATCTGGCAGGGGGAGCTTTCTTT.

CDR3 region: CAWSVGGDREQFF. For the CDR3, the DNA is TGTGCCTGGAGTGTAGGAGGGGATCGGGAGCAGTTCTTC. V is TRBV30 and J is TRBJ2-1; TRBD2 is a possible D gene (6 bases). This CDR3 is built from 13 residues. The V and J ends lost 0 bases and 10 bases respectively, with 13 bases between them. CDR1 GTSNPN and CDR2 SVGIG come from the germline V gene (reference sequence).

In DNA, the CDR3 is TGTGCCATCAGTGCGGGGCCTCAAAGCGGGGACACTGAAGCTTTCTTT. Translation gives CAISAGPQSGDTEAFF. The J gene is TRBJ1-1, the V gene TRBV10-3; a weak D match, TRBD1 (5 bases). This CDR3 has 16 residues. Germline V CDR1 and CDR2: ENHRY, SYGVKD. V gave up 4 bases and J gave up 3 bases, with 18 bases separating them.

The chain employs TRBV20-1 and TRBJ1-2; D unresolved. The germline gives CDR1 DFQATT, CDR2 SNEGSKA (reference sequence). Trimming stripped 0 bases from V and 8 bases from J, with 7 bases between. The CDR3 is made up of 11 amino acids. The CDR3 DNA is TGCAGTGCTAGAGATGAACGGGGCTACACCTTC. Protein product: CSARDERGYTF.

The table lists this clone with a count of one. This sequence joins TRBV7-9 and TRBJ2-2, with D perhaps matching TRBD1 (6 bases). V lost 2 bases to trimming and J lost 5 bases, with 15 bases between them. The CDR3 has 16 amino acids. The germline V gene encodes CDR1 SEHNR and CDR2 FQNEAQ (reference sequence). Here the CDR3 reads CASSLTARGVTGELFF. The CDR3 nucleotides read TGTGCCAGCAGCTTAACGGCCAGGGGTGTTACCGGGGAGCTGTTTTTT.

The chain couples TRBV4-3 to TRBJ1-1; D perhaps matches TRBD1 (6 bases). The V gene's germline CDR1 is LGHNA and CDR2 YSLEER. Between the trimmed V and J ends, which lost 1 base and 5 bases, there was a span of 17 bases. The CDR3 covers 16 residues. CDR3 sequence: CASSQVRAGVGTEAFF. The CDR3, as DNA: TGCGCCAGCAGCCAAGTGAGGGCAGGGGTGGGAACTGAAGCTTTCTTT.

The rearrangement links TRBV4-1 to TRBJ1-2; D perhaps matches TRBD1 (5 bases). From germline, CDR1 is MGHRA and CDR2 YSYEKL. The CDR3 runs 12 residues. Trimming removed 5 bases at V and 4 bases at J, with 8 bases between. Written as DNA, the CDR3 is TGCGCCAGCAGCGGGGCAGGCTATGGCTACACCTTC. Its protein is CASSGAGYGYTF.

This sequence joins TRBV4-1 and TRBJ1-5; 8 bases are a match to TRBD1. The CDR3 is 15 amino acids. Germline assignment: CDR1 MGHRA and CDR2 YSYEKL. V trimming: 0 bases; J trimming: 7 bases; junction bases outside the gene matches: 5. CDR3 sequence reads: CASSQDRGPWQPQHF. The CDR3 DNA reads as TGCGCCAGCAGCCAAGACAGGGGGCCCTGGCAGCCCCAGCATTTT.

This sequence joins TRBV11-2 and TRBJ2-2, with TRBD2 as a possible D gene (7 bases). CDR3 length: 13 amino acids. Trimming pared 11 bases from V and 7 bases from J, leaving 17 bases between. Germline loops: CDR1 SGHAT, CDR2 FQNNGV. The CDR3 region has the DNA TGTGCCGGCCAACGGGGGGCCGACGGGGAGCTGTTTTTT. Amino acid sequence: CAGQRGADGELFF.

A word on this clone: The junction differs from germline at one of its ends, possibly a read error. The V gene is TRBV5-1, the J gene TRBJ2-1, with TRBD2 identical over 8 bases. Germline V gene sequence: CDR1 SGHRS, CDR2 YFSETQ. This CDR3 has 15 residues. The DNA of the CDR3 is TGCGCCAGCAGATTGGGAGTTGGACTAGCCAATGAGCAGTTCTTC. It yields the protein CASRLGVGLANEQFF.

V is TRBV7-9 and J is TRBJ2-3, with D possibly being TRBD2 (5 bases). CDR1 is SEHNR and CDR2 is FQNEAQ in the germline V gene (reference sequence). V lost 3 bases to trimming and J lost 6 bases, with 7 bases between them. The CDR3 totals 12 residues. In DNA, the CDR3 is TGTGCCAGCAGCTTGCGGAGGGATACGCAGTATTTT. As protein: CASSLRRDTQYF.

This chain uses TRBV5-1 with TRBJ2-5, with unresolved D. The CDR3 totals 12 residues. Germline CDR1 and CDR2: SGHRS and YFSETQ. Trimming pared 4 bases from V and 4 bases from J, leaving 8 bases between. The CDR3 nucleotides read TGCGCCAGCAGCCTAGATGTAGAGACCCAGTACTTC. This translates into CASSLDVETQYF.

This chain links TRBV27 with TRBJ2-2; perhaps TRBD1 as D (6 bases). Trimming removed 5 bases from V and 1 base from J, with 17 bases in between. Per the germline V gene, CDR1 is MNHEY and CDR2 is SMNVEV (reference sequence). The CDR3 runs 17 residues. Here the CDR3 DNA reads TGTGCCAGCAGTAATCTCAGGGGCCCCCAGAACACCGGGGAGCTGTTTTTT. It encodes CASSNLRGPQNTGELFF.

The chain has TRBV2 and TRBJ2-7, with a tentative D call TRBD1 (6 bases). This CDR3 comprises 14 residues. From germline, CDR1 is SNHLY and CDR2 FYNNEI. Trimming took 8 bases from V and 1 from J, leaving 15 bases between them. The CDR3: CASAGTTRSYEQYF. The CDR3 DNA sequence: TGTGCCAGCGCCGGGACAACTAGATCCTACGAGCAGTACTTC.

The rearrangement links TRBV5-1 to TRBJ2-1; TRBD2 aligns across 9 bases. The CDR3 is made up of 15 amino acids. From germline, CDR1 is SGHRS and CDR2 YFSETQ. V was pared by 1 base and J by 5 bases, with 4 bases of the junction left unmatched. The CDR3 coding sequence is TGCGCCAGCAGCTTGTTTGCTAGCGGGGACAATGAGCAGTTCTTC. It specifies CASSLFASGDNEQFF.